A selection of T cell receptor beta chains follows, all from one sample in a study of neurological immune-mediated disorders. TCRdb analysed the 5' RACE reads with MiXCR anew, one entry per CDR3 protein. Here the sample spans 54,000 or so distinct CDR3 sequences, 3% to 4.5% being singletons. Sequenced sample: PBMCs. All receptors derive from a woman in her 30s with multiple sclerosis. Both conserved end residues are part of each CDR3. A D gene is named only where the DNA matches it firmly. Rows may omit the clone size; those that give it use once, few, many or a size class.

clone size | CDR3 length | J gene | V gene | D gene | CDR3 protein | CDR3 DNA
many | 18 | TRBJ2-3 | TRBV4-1 | TRBD2 | CASSQEVRTSGALRTQYF | TGCGCCAGCAGCCAAGAAGTCCGGACTAGCGGGGCCCTGCGAACGCAGTATTTT
many | 15 | TRBJ2-7 | TRBV4-1 | TRBD1 | CASSSPGQGPYEQYF | TGCGCCAGCAGCTCGCCGGGACAGGGACCCTACGAGCAGTACTTC
many | 16 | TRBJ1-1 | TRBV6-5 | TRBD1 | CASSIQIVPGQGEAFF | TGTGCCAGCAGCATTCAGATTGTACCGGGACAGGGTGAAGCTTTCTTT
many | 17 | TRBJ1-2 | TRBV4-3 | . | CASSLTSSGRGNYGYTF | TGCGCCAGCAGCCTTACCTCCTCCGGCCGGGGTAACTATGGCTACACCTTC
many | 17 | TRBJ2-3 | TRBV4-2 | TRBD2 | CASSQEGLAGGTDTQYF | TGTGCCAGCAGCCAAGAAGGGCTAGCGGGGGGCACAGATACGCAGTATTTT
many | 14 | TRBJ2-3 | TRBV30 | . | CAWSALGPQGTQYF | TGTGCCTGGAGTGCACTTGGACCTCAGGGGACGCAGTATTTT
many | 13 | TRBJ1-1 | TRBV29-1 | . | CSVPGHQNTEAFF | TGCAGCGTACCGGGACATCAGAACACTGAAGCTTTCTTT
many | 16 | TRBJ2-5 | TRBV20-1 | . | CSATADAGARGETQYF | TGCAGTGCTACGGCAGACGCGGGGGCCAGGGGGGAGACCCAGTACTTC
many | 15 | TRBJ2-1 | TRBV20-1 | TRBD2 | CSASRLWGGNNEQFF | TGCAGTGCTAGCCGCCTATGGGGGGGTAACAATGAGCAGTTCTTC
many | 16 | TRBJ1-2 | TRBV3-1 | . | CASSQVLVDGDYGYTF | TGTGCCAGCAGCCAAGTGCTCGTAGATGGGGACTATGGCTACACCTTC
many | 15 | TRBJ1-2 | TRBV4-1 | TRBD1 | CASSQEGQGGYGYTF | TGCGCCAGCAGCCAAGAGGGACAGGGAGGCTATGGCTACACCTTC
many | 12 | TRBJ1-1 | TRBV20-1 | . | CSARGRGAQAFF | TGCAGTGCTAGAGGAAGAGGAGCCCAAGCTTTCTTT
many | 15 | TRBJ1-2 | TRBV3-1 | . | CASSQWKGGYYGYTF | TGTGCCAGCAGCCAATGGAAGGGCGGGTACTATGGCTACACCTTC
many | 13 | TRBJ2-7 | TRBV27 | . | CASGLRNSYEQYF | TGTGCCAGCGGACTCAGAAACTCCTACGAGCAGTACTTC
many | 15 | TRBJ1-3 | TRBV20-1 | TRBD1 | CSARRTGLSGNTIYF | TGCAGTGCTAGGAGGACAGGACTCTCTGGAAACACCATATATTTT
many | 15 | TRBJ2-2 | TRBV6-5 | . | CASSYSLQGFGELFF | TGTGCCAGCAGTTACTCTCTTCAGGGGTTCGGGGAGCTGTTTTTT
many | 14 | TRBJ1-2 | TRBV5-1 | TRBD1 | CASSPGTGKDGYTF | TGCGCCAGCAGCCCGGGGACAGGAAAGGATGGCTACACCTTC
many | 14 | TRBJ2-3 | TRBV10-3 | . | CAISEAGTTDTQYF | TGTGCCATCAGTGAGGCCGGGACTACAGATACGCAGTATTTT
many | 16 | TRBJ2-3 | TRBV12-3/TRBV12-4 | . | CASGTLQEGGTDTQYF | TGTGCCAGCGGAACGCTCCAGGAGGGCGGCACAGATACGCAGTATTTT
few | 17 | TRBJ2-7 | TRBV5-1 | . | CASSLAAGDSSSYEQYF | TGCGCCAGCAGCTTGGCCGCCGGAGACTCAAGCTCCTACGAGCAGTACTTC
few | 14 | TRBJ1-1 | TRBV5-1 | TRBD1 | CASSLQGGQDEAFF | TGCGCCAGCAGCTTGCAGGGGGGGCAAGATGAAGCTTTCTTT
many | 14 | TRBJ2-7 | TRBV6-5 | . | CASSPRTESYEQYF | TGTGCCAGCAGTCCGAGGACAGAGAGCTACGAGCAGTACTTC
many | 15 | TRBJ1-2 | TRBV10-1 | . | CASSESLTGSGGYTF | TGCGCCAGCAGTGAGTCGTTAACAGGGTCTGGTGGCTATACCTTC
many | 15 | TRBJ1-1 | TRBV3-1 | . | CASSTDSELNTEAFF | TGTGCCAGCAGCACCGACAGTGAACTGAACACTGAAGCTTTCTTT
many | 15 | TRBJ2-3 | TRBV5-6 | TRBD2 | CASSSLAGSTDTQYF | TGTGCCAGCAGCTCACTAGCGGGGAGCACAGATACGCAGTATTTT
. | 17 | TRBJ2-5 | TRBV11-2 | TRBD1 | CASSRAQGALKTETQYF | TGTGCCAGCAGCCGAGCCCAGGGGGCCCTAAAAACAGAGACCCAGTACTTC
many | 15 | TRBJ2-7 | TRBV9 | TRBD1 | CASSVGSRGNYEQYF | TGTGCCAGCAGCGTAGGGTCCAGGGGGAATTACGAGCAGTACTTC
. | 15 | TRBJ2-1 | TRBV28 | . | CASSFLSGSYNEQFF | TGTGCCAGCAGTTTCCTTAGCGGATCCTACAATGAGCAGTTCTTC
many | 17 | TRBJ2-2 | TRBV3-1 | . | CASSRSTSTWNTGELFF | TGTGCCAGCAGTCGGTCCACCTCAACGTGGAACACCGGGGAGCTGTTTTTT
many | 12 | TRBJ2-3 | TRBV5-1 | . | CASSLDVYTQYF | TGCGCCAGCAGCTTGGATGTGTATACGCAGTATTTT
. | 11 | TRBJ2-3 | TRBV20-1 | TRBD2 | CSAPRGGTQYF | TGCAGTGCTCCCCGGGGGGGTACGCAGTATTTT
many | 15 | TRBJ1-5 | TRBV5-1 | . | CASSLAGSINQPQHF | TGCGCCAGCAGCTTGGCGGGAAGTATAAATCAGCCCCAGCATTTT
many | 18 | TRBJ2-6 | TRBV27 | TRBD1 | CASSSRTGPSSGANVLTF | TGTGCCAGCAGTTCTAGGACAGGGCCCAGCTCTGGGGCCAACGTCCTGACTTTC
many | 14 | TRBJ2-1 | TRBV5-1 | TRBD1 | CASSERTGDNEQFF | TGCGCCAGCAGCGAACGGACAGGGGACAATGAGCAGTTCTTC
many | 19 | TRBJ2-1 | TRBV20-1 | TRBD2 | CSARRGRGGSLSSYNEQFF | TGCAGTGCTCGAAGGGGTCGGGGGGGTAGCCTAAGCTCCTACAATGAGCAGTTCTTC
few | 17 | TRBJ1-2 | TRBV5-1 | TRBD1 | CASSRPGTGSVGYGYTF | TGCGCCAGCAGCCGACCCGGGACAGGGTCTGTCGGCTATGGCTACACCTTC
many | 16 | TRBJ1-5 | TRBV20-1 | TRBD1 | CSATGQGAYSNQPQHF | TGCAGTGCTACGGGACAGGGAGCGTATAGCAATCAGCCCCAGCATTTT
many | 13 | TRBJ2-5 | TRBV20-1 | . | CSARMGVQETQYF | TGCAGTGCTAGAATGGGCGTCCAAGAGACCCAGTACTTC
few | 11 | TRBJ2-7 | TRBV11-2 | . | CASQGGQEQYF | TGTGCCAGCCAGGGGGGCCAAGAGCAGTACTTC
many | 14 | TRBJ1-4 | TRBV7-2 | . | CASSSRQGHEKLFF | TGTGCCAGCAGCTCCCGGCAGGGTCATGAAAAACTGTTTTTT
many | 15 | TRBJ1-1 | TRBV5-5 | . | CASSLAGIGRTEAFF | TGTGCCAGCAGCTTGGCGGGAATTGGAAGGACTGAAGCTTTCTTT
many | 14 | TRBJ2-3 | TRBV29-1 | TRBD2 | CSADSGVSTDTQYF | TGCAGCGCCGATAGCGGGGTTAGCACAGATACGCAGTATTTT
many | 16 | TRBJ2-1 | TRBV29-1 | . | CSVLGDPWARANEQFF | TGCAGCGTCTTGGGAGACCCTTGGGCTCGGGCCAATGAGCAGTTCTTC
many | 14 | TRBJ1-6 | TRBV7-2 | . | CASRPGGQNSPLNF | TGTGCCAGCAGGCCCGGAGGCCAAAATTCACCCCTCAACTTT
many | 14 | TRBJ2-7 | TRBV20-1 | . | CSALDGTLTPEQYF | TGCAGTGCCCTCGACGGGACCCTTACCCCCGAGCAGTACTTC
many | 15 | TRBJ1-2 | TRBV5-6 | . | CASSRFDGANYGYTF | TGTGCCAGCAGCAGATTTGACGGAGCTAACTATGGCTACACCTTC
few | 15 | TRBJ1-1 | TRBV12-3/TRBV12-4 | TRBD1 | CASTVRTGVGTEAFF | TGTGCCAGCACCGTCCGGACAGGGGTGGGCACTGAAGCTTTCTTT
few | 13 | TRBJ1-2 | TRBV20-1 | . | CSARALGPYGYTF | TGCAGTGCTAGAGCCCTGGGCCCTTATGGCTACACCTTC
few | 14 | TRBJ1-1 | TRBV19 | . | CASSKTGLNTEAFF | TGTGCCAGTAGTAAGACGGGCCTAAACACTGAAGCTTTCTTT
few | 15 | TRBJ1-5 | TRBV5-1 | . | CASSLGERDNQPQNF | TGCGCCAGCAGCTTGGGGGAACGGGATAATCAGCCCCAGAATTTT
many | 13 | TRBJ1-2 | TRBV19 | . | CASTPTGNYGYTF | TGTGCCAGTACCCCAACAGGGAACTATGGCTACACCTTC
. | 14 | TRBJ2-7 | TRBV11-2 | . | CASSRGQKVYEQYF | TGTGCCAGCAGCCGCGGACAGAAGGTTTACGAGCAGTACTTC
many | 14 | TRBJ2-3 | TRBV5-8 | . | CASSPRTKPPAQYF | TGTGCCAGCAGCCCTCGGACAAAACCCCCCGCGCAGTATTTT
many | 13 | TRBJ1-5 | TRBV6-1 | . | CASSDGVDQPQHF | TGTGCCAGCAGTGACGGGGTTGATCAGCCCCAGCATTTT